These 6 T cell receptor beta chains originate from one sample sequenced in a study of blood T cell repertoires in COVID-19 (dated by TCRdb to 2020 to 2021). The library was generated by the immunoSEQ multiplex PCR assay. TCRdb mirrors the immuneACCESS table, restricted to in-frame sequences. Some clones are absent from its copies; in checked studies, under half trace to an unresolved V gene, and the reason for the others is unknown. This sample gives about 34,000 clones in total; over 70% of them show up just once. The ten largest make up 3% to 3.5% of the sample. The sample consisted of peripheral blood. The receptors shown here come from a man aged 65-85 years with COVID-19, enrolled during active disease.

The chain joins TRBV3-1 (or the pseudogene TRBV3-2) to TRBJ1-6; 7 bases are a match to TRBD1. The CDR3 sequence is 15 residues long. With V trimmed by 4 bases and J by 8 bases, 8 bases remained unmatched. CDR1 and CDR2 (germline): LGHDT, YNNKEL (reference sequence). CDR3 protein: CASSLLGDSDSPLHF. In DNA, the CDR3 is TGTGCCAGCAGCCTATTGGGGGACAGTGATTCACCCCTCCACTTT.

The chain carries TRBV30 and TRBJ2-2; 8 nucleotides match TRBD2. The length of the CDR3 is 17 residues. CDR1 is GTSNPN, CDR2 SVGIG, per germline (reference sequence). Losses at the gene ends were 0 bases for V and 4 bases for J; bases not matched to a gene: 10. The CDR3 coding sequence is TGTGCCTGGAGTGTGGGGGGGAGTAGCGGGATCACCGGGGAGCTGTTTTTT. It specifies CAWSVGGSSGITGELFF.

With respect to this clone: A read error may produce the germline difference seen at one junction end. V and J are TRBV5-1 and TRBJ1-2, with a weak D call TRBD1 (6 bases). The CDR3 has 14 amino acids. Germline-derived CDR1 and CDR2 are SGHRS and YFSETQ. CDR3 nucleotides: TGCGCCAGCAACTTGGACAGATCCAACTATGGCTACACCTTC. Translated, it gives CASNLDRSNYGYTF.

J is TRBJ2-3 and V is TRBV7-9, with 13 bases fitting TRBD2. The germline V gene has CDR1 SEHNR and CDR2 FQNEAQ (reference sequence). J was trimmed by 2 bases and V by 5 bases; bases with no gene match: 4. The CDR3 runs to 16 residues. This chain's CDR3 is CASSQGLAGSTDTQYF. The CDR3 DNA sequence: TGTGCCAGCAGCCAGGGACTAGCGGGATCCACAGATACGCAGTATTTT.

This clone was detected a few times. CDR3 loop: CSVGGPGGNTEAFF. The CDR3 coding sequence is TGCAGCGTTGGGGGGCCAGGGGGGAACACTGAAGCTTTCTTT. The chain carries TRBV29-1 and TRBJ1-1, with TRBD1 matching 7 bases. Trimming cost V 4 bases and J 1 base; bases outside gene matches: 6. The CDR3 is made up of 14 amino acids. Germline CDR1 SQVTM, CDR2 ANQGSEA.

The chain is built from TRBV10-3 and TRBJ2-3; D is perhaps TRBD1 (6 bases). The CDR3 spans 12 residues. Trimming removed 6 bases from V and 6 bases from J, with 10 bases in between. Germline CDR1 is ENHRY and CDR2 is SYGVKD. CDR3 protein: CAISSDRDTQYF. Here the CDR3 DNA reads TGTGCCATCAGCTCAGACAGGGATACGCAGTATTTT.